This entry describes one T cell receptor (beta chain). The data were obtained in a study of blood T cell repertoires in COVID-19. Study summary: The United States, Italy and Spain provided the acute and convalescent COVID-19 samples. Sample material is recorded as cDNA or gDNA derived from T cells, B-cell-depleted T cells, or PBMCs.

The assay was immunoSEQ multiplex PCR, and TCRdb's table has in-frame clones only and misses some. The sample lists around 250,000 clones, about 87% occurring once. The study drew participants aged about 18 to 89 years from under 30 US areas. Either two negative PCRs, clearance, or symptom resolution qualified Cohort 3 donors as recovered. V dropped 3 bases and J dropped 2 bases, with 8 bases sitting between them. Germline V gene sequence: CDR1 LGHNT, CDR2 FRNRAP. The CDR3 extends over 14 amino acids. This receptor was obtained from a woman aged 50 to 60 who had recovered from COVID-19. This chain joins TRBV12-5 and TRBJ2-1; possibly TRBD2 for D (6 bases). Specimen: PBMCs or T cells enriched from blood (not recorded which). The CDR3 nucleotides are TGTGCTAGTGGTTTAGCGGGCCCCTACAATGAGCAGTTCTTC. This gives the protein CASGLAGPYNEQFF.